This entry is about one TCR beta chain. This sample was included in a study of blood T cell repertoires in COVID-19. CDR3 size: 14 residues. The germline V gene has CDR1 MNHNS and CDR2 SASEGT. The V segment lost 11 bases and the J segment 3 bases; nucleotides outside the gene matches: 10. The repertoire was sequenced with immunoSEQ multiplex PCR; TCRdb's copy has only in-frame clones and lacks some. Among 35,000 to 50,000 clones listed, around 84% were seen once. Material: peripheral blood. This chain joins TRBV6-1 and TRBJ1-1; 9 bases map to TRBD1. This TCR came from a woman in her 70s in a cohort sampled during active COVID-19. This CDR3 is CALTEGQGYTEAFF. Written as DNA, the CDR3 is TGTGCCCTAACCGAGGGACAGGGCTACACTGAAGCTTTCTTT.